Here is one TCR beta chain with its context. Its antigen is not identified. The sample originates from a study of post-analysis software for immune sequencing data. Whole-study context: Recorded disease courses covered relapsing-remitting, secondary progressive and progressive-relapsing multiple sclerosis. Some patients had no subtype annotation.

General observations from the study: There were five TRBV segments more frequent in patients than controls, and TRBV5-6, TRBV5-1 and TRBV20-1 were among them.

Researchers reported that TCR beta cDNA libraries carried unique molecular identifiers. Between roughly 0.9 and 11 million T cells gave rise to some 450,000 cDNA molecules. Each CDR3 protein is one row after TCRdb ran MiXCR on the PCR reads. The sample holds about 620,000 distinct CDR3 sequences, roughly two fifths seen once. Germline V gene sequence: CDR1 ENHRY, CDR2 SYGVKD. The V gene end was trimmed by 10 bases and the J gene end by 5 bases; junction bases not matched to a gene: 11. CDR3 length equals 14 residues. The V gene is TRBV10-3, the J gene TRBJ2-1, with 7 bases lining up with TRBD1. This TCR was recovered from a girl aged 10 to 17 with multiple sclerosis. Sequenced sample: blood. CDR3 DNA sequence: TGTGCCACTATGGGACAGCCTCAGGACAATGAGCAGTTCTTC. Translation gives CATMGQPQDNEQFF.